The T cell receptor beta chain described here comes from a study of control samples from healthy donors and cancer patients. Per germline, CDR1 SNHLY and CDR2 FYNNEI. The CDR3 has 12 amino acids. V lost 11 bases and J 8 bases, leaving 18 bases between the germline ends. TCRdb keeps only in-frame clones here, not all; method: immunoSEQ multiplex PCR. Of around 59,000 clones listed, about 92% are singletons. This chain links TRBV2 with TRBJ1-2; D uncertain. Material for sequencing was PBMCs. The TCR originated in a man aged 35-49 years with colorectal cancer. CDR3 in amino acids: CAARSGFGGYTF. CDR3 nucleotide sequence: TGTGCCGCAAGGTCGGGTTTTGGGGGCTACACCTTC.